Shown below are 5 T cell receptor beta chains from a single sample sequenced in a study of shared clonotypes between healthy human individuals. Repertoires were generated with immunoSEQ multiplex PCR, while TCRdb's copy carries only in-frame clones and drops some. The sample includes around 700,000 clones, approximately 74% of them seen just once. The sample consisted of memory CD4+ T cells sorted from blood. Stated subset: CD45RA-negative fraction. These receptor sequences come from a woman aged 25 to 39 in good health.

The V gene is TRBV29-1, the J gene TRBJ2-3; the D call may be TRBD1 or TRBD2 (6 bases each). The V gene's germline CDR1 is SQVTM and CDR2 ANQGSEA. V dropped 4 bases and J dropped 0 bases, with 11 bases sitting between them. This CDR3 spans 14 amino acids. CDR3 sequence (DNA): TGCAGCGTTGGAGGGGGGCAGAGCACAGATACGCAGTATTTT. As protein: CSVGGGQSTDTQYF.

This chain joins TRBV7-2 and TRBJ1-3; D might be TRBD1 (5 bases). This CDR3 spans 14 amino acids. Germline V gene sequence: CDR1 SGHTA, CDR2 FQGNSA. Trimming took off 5 bases at V and 7 bases at J, with 15 bases between the two ends. CDR3 sequence reads: CASSPGTRGNTIYF. CDR3 sequence (DNA): TGTGCCAGCAGCCCCGGGACCCGGGGGAACACCATATATTTT.

The rearrangement uses TRBV30 and TRBJ1-2; TRBD1 agrees at 10 bases. From germline, CDR1 is GTSNPN and CDR2 SVGIG (reference sequence). This CDR3 is built from 12 residues. Losses at the gene ends were 5 bases for V and 5 bases for J; bases not matched to a gene: 2. As DNA, the CDR3 is TGTGCCTGGGGGGACAGGGGTTATGGCTACACCTTC. Residues: CAWGDRGYGYTF.

V is TRBV19 and J is TRBJ2-1; TRBD1 agrees at 12 bases. The ends lost 5 bases at V and 2 bases at J; junction bases unmatched: 4. CDR1 is LNHDA and CDR2 is SQIVND in the germline V gene (reference sequence). CDR3 size: 16 residues. CDR3 sequence: CASSGDRGQTYNEQFF. CDR3 DNA: TGTGCCAGTAGTGGGGACAGGGGGCAGACCTACAATGAGCAGTTCTTC.

The gene calls are TRBV7-8 and TRBJ1-5, with 11 bases that match TRBD1. Germline V lookup: CDR1 SGHVS, CDR2 FQNEAQ. The trim removed 5 bases at V and 2 bases at J, leaving 2 bases unmatched. The CDR3 totals 15 residues. This CDR3 is CASSPGQGGNQPQHF. CDR3 nucleotides: TGTGCCAGCAGCCCGGGACAGGGGGGCAATCAGCCCCAGCATTTT.